This T cell receptor beta chain stems from a study of CD8 T cells in Susac syndrome. Germline V CDR1 and CDR2: SGHTA, FQGNSA. The CDR3 runs 16 residues. V was clipped by 5 bases and J by 3 bases, with 17 bases between them. Random-hexamer reverse transcription was applied to about 0.45 to 1 ug RNA. Coverage of TCR beta CDR3 amplification by immunoSEQ multiplex PCR extended to 54 Vbeta and 13 Jbeta. MiXCR, applied by TCRdb to the immunoSEQ multiplex PCR reads, yields one record per CDR3 protein. The top ten clones hold 0.2% to 0.25% of a sample with 330,000 or so distinct CDR3 sequences, 85% of them seen once. TEMRA cells were FACS-enriched, and CD8+ and CD4+ T cells were isolated negatively.

Sequenced input: CD8+ T cells from PBMCs. The sequence was collected from a human donor with multiple sclerosis. The V gene is TRBV7-2, the J gene TRBJ1-5; D is perhaps TRBD1 (6 bases). In DNA, the CDR3 is TGTGCCAGCAGCCCTGGACAGATCGCTTCCAATCAGCCCCAGCATTTT. Its protein is CASSPGQIASNQPQHF.